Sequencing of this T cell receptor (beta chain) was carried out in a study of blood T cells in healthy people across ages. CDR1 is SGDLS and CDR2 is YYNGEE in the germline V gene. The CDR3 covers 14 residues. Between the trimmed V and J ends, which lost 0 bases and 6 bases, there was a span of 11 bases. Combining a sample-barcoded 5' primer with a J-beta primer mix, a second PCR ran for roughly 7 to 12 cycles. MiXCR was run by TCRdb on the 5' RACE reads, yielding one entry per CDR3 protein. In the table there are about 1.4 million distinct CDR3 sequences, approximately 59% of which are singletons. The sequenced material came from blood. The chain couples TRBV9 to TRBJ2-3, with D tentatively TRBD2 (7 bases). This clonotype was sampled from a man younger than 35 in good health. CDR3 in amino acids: CASSVAGGRDTQYF. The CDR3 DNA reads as TGTGCCAGCAGCGTAGCCGGGGGGCGGGATACGCAGTATTTT. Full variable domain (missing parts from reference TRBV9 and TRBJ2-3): DSGVTQTPKHLITATGQRVTLRCSPRSGDLSVYWYQQSLDQGLQFLIQYYNGEERAKGNILERFSAQQFPDLHSELNLSSLELGDSALYFCASSVAGGRDTQYFGPGTRLTVL.